The rows below give T cell receptor beta chains drawn from one sample of a study of CD8 T cells in Susac syndrome. TCRdb re-called the immunoSEQ multiplex PCR reads with MiXCR, one entry per CDR3 protein. The table records around 300,000 distinct CDR3 sequences, roughly 85% of them present only once. Sequenced sample: CD8+ T cells from PBMCs. The receptor set was obtained from a human donor with multiple sclerosis. The CDR3 runs from the conserved cysteine through the conserved F or W. D genes are given only for firm matches. The size field is filled for only some rows; it gives once, few, many or a size class.

CASSSRGAPQETQYF TGTGCCAGTAGTAGCAGGGGCGCTCCCCAAGAGACCCAGTACTTC few . TRBJ2-5 TRBV19
CSASEIVGWSNYGYTF TGCAGTGCTAGTGAGATCGTCGGGTGGAGTAACTATGGCTACACCTTC . . TRBJ1-2 TRBV20-1
CASSAELAGQRYEQYF TGTGCCAGCAGCGCAGAACTAGCGGGACAGAGGTACGAGCAGTACTTC . TRBD2 TRBJ2-7 TRBV7-2
CATSDRGYTEAFF TGTGCCACCTCCGACAGGGGGTACACTGAAGCTTTCTTT few TRBD1 TRBJ1-1 TRBV24-1
CASSRSTTNEKLFF TGTGCCAGCAGCCGATCCACAACTAATGAAAAACTGTTTTTT . . TRBJ1-4 TRBV7-9
CASSYTGTGGSDEQYF TGTGCCAGCAGTTATACCGGGACAGGGGGGAGTGACGAGCAGTACTTC . TRBD1 TRBJ2-7 TRBV6-5
CASSFSPGHGQYF TGTGCCAGCAGTTTTAGTCCGGGACACGGGCAGTACTTC few . TRBJ2-7 TRBV27
CASGPDSSYEQYF TGTGCCAGCGGCCCAGACAGCTCCTACGAGCAGTACTTC . . TRBJ2-7 TRBV27
CASSSTLAGFTDTQYF TGTGCCAGCAGCTCCACCCTAGCGGGATTCACAGATACGCAGTATTTT . TRBD2 TRBJ2-3 TRBV7-8
CASSFSPGQGYSNQPQHF TGTGCCAGCAGTTTCTCCCCGGGACAGGGGTATAGCAATCAGCCCCAGCATTTT . TRBD1 TRBJ1-5 TRBV2
CSATRWGRPGRADTQYF TGCAGTGCCACAAGATGGGGGAGGCCTGGACGGGCAGATACGCAGTATTTT . . TRBJ2-3 TRBV20-1
CASSFVYGYTF TGTGCCAGCAGCTTCGTCTATGGCTACACCTTC . . TRBJ1-2 TRBV28
CASSIDVTGSYEQYF TGTGCCAGTAGTATAGATGTGACAGGCTCCTACGAGCAGTACTTC . . TRBJ2-7 TRBV19
CASSAGGGPPGGEQYF TGTGCCAGCAGCGCTGGGGGGGGCCCGCCGGGAGGCGAGCAGTACTTC . . TRBJ2-7 TRBV9
CASSQLAGVENEQFF TGTGCCAGCAGCCAACTAGCGGGAGTCGAGAATGAGCAGTTCTTC . TRBD2 TRBJ2-1 TRBV11-2
CASSYSRTGNGNTIYF TGTGCCAGCAGTTACTCTCGGACAGGGAACGGAAACACCATATATTTT . TRBD1 TRBJ1-3 TRBV6-5
CASSRGLVGALPHNEQFF TGCGCCAGCAGCCGTGGACTAGTGGGAGCATTGCCCCACAATGAGCAGTTCTTC . TRBD2 TRBJ2-1 TRBV4-3
CSVDSYNEQFF TGCAGCGTTGACAGTTACAATGAGCAGTTCTTC . . TRBJ2-1 TRBV29-1
CASSLPSAEIYGYTF TGTGCCAGCAGTTTGCCCTCGGCGGAGATCTATGGCTACACCTTC . . TRBJ1-2 TRBV28
CASSSASSYNEQFF TGTGCCAGCAGCTCAGCTAGCTCCTACAATGAGCAGTTCTTC . . TRBJ2-1 TRBV7-3
CASSQDLGQTIFTDTQYF TGCGCCAGCAGCCAAGATCTTGGGCAGACCATTTTCACAGATACGCAGTATTTT . . TRBJ2-3 TRBV4-1
CASSLGLAGETDTQYF TGTGCCAGCAGCCTGGGACTAGCGGGAGAAACAGATACGCAGTATTTT . TRBD2 TRBJ2-3 TRBV7-9
CSATDRAYLEAFF TGCAGTGCTACGGACAGGGCCTACCTGGAAGCTTTCTTT . TRBD1 TRBJ1-1 TRBV20-1
CASRWAGTSGDEQFF TGTGCCAGCAGGTGGGCCGGGACCTCGGGGGATGAGCAGTTCTTC . . TRBJ2-1 TRBV2
CAHHLGHEQFF TGTGCCCATCACCTAGGCCATGAGCAGTTCTTC . . TRBJ2-1 TRBV30
CSARDQDRGRGYTF TGCAGTGCTAGAGATCAGGACAGGGGACGGGGCTACACCTTC . TRBD1 TRBJ1-2 TRBV20-1
CASSPLIDQTQYF TGTGCCAGCAGCCCGCTTATCGACCAGACCCAGTACTTC . . TRBJ2-5 TRBV11-2
CASSLELRGLSGNTIYF TGTGCCAGCAGCTTGGAGTTGAGGGGCCTCTCTGGAAACACCATATATTTT . . TRBJ1-3 TRBV5-6
CASSLGYEQYF TGTGCCAGCAGCTTAGGCTACGAGCAGTACTTC medium-sized . TRBJ2-7 TRBV27
CASSPRTGLGYEQYF TGTGCCAGCAGCCCGCGGACAGGGCTGGGCTACGAGCAGTACTTC once TRBD1 TRBJ2-7 TRBV28
CASSMRGSTYNEQFF TGTGCCAGTAGTATGCGCGGGAGTACCTACAATGAGCAGTTCTTC . TRBD2 TRBJ2-1 TRBV19
CASSLYRYNEQFF TGTGCCAGCAGCTTATACCGCTACAATGAGCAGTTCTTC . . TRBJ2-1 TRBV7-8